This T cell receptor (beta chain) was sequenced for a study of blood T cell repertoires in COVID-19. Study-level background: Sites in the United States, Italy and Spain provided acute and convalescent COVID-19 samples. Sample material is recorded as cDNA or gDNA derived from T cells, B-cell-depleted T cells, or PBMCs.

CDR1 and CDR2 from the germline V gene are LNHDA and SQIVND (reference sequence). The CDR3 runs 16 residues. The ends lost 6 bases at V and 4 bases at J; junction bases unmatched: 13. As originally analysed: Reference gene primer amplification gave nucleated cell count estimates. Sequenced by immunoSEQ multiplex PCR; TCRdb stores in-frame clones only, minus some. The DNA was the basis for D and trimming; V, J and clone size are from that table. The table includes around 130,000 clones, 65% to 85% detected once. This TCR was sampled from a woman between 65 and 79 years old with acute or convalescent COVID-19. This chain links TRBV19 with TRBJ1-1; 8 bases align to TRBD1. Specimen: peripheral blood. CDR3 DNA sequence: TGTGCCAGTAGGATCCTCCAGGGGGCGCGAGCCACTGAAGCTTTCTTT. It codes for CASRILQGARATEAFF.